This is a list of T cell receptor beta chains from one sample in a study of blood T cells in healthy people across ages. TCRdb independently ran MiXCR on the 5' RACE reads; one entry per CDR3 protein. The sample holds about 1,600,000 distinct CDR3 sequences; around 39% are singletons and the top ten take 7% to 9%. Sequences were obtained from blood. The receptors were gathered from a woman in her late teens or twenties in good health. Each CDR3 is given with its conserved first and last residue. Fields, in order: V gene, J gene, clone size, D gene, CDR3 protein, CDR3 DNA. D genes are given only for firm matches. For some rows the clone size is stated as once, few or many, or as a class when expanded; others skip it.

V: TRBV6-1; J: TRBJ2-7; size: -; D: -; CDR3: CASTTDRNYEQYF; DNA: TGTGCCAGCACCACGGACAGAAACTACGAGCAGTACTTC
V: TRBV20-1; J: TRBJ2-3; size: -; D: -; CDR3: CSALSFMSDTQYF; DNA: TGCAGTGCTCTCTCTTTTATGTCAGACACGCAGTATTTT
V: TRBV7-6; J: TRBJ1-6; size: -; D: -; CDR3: CASSHRDQNSPLHF; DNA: TGTGCCAGCAGCCATCGGGACCAAAATTCACCCCTCCACTTT
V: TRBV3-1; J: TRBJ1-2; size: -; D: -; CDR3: CASSQKPDSYGYTF; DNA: TGTGCCAGCAGCCAAAAGCCCGACAGCTATGGCTACACCTTC
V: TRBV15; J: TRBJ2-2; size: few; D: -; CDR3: CATSTFDTGELFF; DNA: TGTGCCACCAGCACCTTCGACACCGGGGAGCTGTTTTTT
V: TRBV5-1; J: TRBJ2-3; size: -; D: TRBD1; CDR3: CASSTAGTGADTQYF; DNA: TGCGCCAGCTCAACAGCGGGGACAGGGGCAGATACGCAGTATTTT
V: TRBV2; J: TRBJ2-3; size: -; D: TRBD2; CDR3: CASRAGTSADTQYF; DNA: TGTGCCAGCAGAGCCGGGACTAGCGCAGATACGCAGTATTTT
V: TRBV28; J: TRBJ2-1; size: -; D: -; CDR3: CASSFDRLGDNGQFF; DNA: TGTGCCAGCAGTTTTGACAGACTTGGTGACAATGGGCAGTTCTTC
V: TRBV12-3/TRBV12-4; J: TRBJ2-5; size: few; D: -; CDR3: CASSFGQGRETQYF; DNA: TGTGCCAGCAGTTTCGGGCAGGGCCGAGAGACCCAGTACTTC
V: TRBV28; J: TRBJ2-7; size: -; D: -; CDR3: CASSPTGGGRFFEQYF; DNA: TGTGCCAGCAGTCCGACTGGGGGGGGGCGCTTCTTCGAGCAGTACTTC
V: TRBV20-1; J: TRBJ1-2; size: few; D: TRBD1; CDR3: CSAKGQGYGYTF; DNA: TGCAGTGCTAAGGGACAGGGATATGGCTACACCTTC
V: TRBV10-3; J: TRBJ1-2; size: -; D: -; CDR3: CAIIGPDRGGYGYTF; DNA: TGTGCCATCATTGGGCCCGATAGGGGCGGCTATGGCTACACCTTC
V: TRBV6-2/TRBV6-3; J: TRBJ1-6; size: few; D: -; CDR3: CASSYTGSNSPLHF; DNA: TGTGCCAGCAGTTACACGGGTTCCAATTCACCCCTCCACTTT
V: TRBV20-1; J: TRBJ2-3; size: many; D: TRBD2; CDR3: CSARLAGRDTQYF; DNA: TGCAGTGCCCGACTAGCGGGACGAGATACGCAGTATTTT
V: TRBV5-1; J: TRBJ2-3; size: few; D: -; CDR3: CASSPSELTDTQYF; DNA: TGCGCCAGCAGCCCTAGCGAGCTTACAGATACGCAGTATTTT
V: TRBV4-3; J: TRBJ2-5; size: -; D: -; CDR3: CASSPDLKRDQETQYF; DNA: TGCGCCAGCAGCCCAGACCTAAAGCGGGACCAAGAGACCCAGTACTTC
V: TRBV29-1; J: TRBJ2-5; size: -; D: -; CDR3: CSVPWGSQDQYF; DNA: TGCAGCGTTCCGTGGGGTTCACAGGACCAGTACTTC
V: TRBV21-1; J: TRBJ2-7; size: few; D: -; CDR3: CASRLTHRVHNYYEQYF; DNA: TGTGCCAGCCGGCTGACACACCGGGTCCATAATTACTACGAGCAGTACTTC
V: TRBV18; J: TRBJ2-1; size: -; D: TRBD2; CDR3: CASSPGGGTSYNEQFF; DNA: TGTGCCAGCTCACCAGGGGGGGGAACCTCCTACAATGAGCAGTTCTTC
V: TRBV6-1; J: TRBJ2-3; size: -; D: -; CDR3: CASNEYVKGDTQYF; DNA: TGTGCCAGCAATGAATATGTGAAGGGAGATACGCAGTATTTT
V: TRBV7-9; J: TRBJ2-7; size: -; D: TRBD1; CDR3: CASSSRTGADEQYF; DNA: TGTGCCAGCAGCTCCCGGACAGGTGCGGACGAGCAGTACTTC
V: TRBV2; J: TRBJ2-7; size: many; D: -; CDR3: CASRDNSYEQYF; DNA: TGTGCCAGCAGAGACAATTCCTACGAGCAGTACTTC
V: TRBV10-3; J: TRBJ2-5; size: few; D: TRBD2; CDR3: CAISESGSGGAQETQYF; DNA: TGTGCCATCAGTGAGTCGGGGAGCGGGGGAGCCCAAGAGACCCAGTACTTC
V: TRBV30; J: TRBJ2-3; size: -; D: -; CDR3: CAGESGGTDTQYF; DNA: TGTGCCGGAGAATCGGGGGGCACAGATACGCAGTATTTT
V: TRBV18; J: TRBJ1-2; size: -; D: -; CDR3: CASSPRPQKRAYGYTF; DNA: TGTGCCAGCTCACCACGCCCTCAGAAAAGGGCCTATGGCTACACCTTC
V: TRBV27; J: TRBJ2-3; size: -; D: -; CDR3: CASSSWRVTTDTQYF; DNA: TGTGCCAGCAGTTCTTGGAGGGTGACAACAGATACGCAGTATTTT
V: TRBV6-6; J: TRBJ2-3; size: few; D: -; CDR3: CASKTGSTDTQYF; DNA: TGTGCCAGCAAAACCGGGAGCACAGATACGCAGTATTTT
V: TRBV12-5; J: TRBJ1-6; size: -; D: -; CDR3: CASGPNRESSYNSPLHF; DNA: TGTGCTAGTGGTCCGAACAGGGAGAGCTCCTATAATTCACCCCTCCACTTT
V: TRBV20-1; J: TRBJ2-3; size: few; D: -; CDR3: CSAPDRPWDTQYF; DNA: TGCAGTGCCCCGGACAGACCGTGGGATACGCAGTATTTT
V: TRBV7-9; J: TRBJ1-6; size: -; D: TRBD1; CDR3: CASSSRQGSPLHF; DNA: TGTGCCAGCAGCTCCCGACAGGGATCACCCCTCCACTTT
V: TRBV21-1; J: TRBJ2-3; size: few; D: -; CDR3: CASSKGTSGYTDTQYF; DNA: TGTGCCAGCAGCAAAGGGACTAGCGGATACACAGATACGCAGTATTTT
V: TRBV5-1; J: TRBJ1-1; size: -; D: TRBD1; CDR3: CASRKEGAVTEAFF; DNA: TGCGCCAGCAGGAAGGAGGGGGCTGTAACTGAAGCTTTCTTT
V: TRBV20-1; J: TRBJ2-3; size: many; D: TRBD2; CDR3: CSASGGGNTDTQYF; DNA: TGCAGTGCTAGCGGGGGGGGTAACACAGATACGCAGTATTTT
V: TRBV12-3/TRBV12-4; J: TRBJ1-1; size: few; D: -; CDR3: CASSFYSMNTEAFF; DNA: TGTGCCAGCAGTTTTTACAGCATGAACACTGAAGCTTTCTTT
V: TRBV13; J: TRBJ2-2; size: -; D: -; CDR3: CASSSPVLAESGGELFF; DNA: TGTGCCAGCAGCTCCCCGGTTCTAGCTGAATCGGGCGGGGAGCTGTTTTTT
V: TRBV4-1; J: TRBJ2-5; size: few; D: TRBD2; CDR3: CASSQVSAAGEQYF; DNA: TGCGCCAGCAGCCAAGTGTCAGCGGCGGGGGAGCAGTACTTC
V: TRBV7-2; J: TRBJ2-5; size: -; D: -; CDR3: CASSSRAVGQETQYF; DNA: TGTGCCAGCAGCTCCCGGGCAGTGGGACAAGAGACCCAGTACTTC
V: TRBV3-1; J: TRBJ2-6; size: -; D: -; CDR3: CASSQEGRQLLLSSGANVLTF; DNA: TGTGCCAGCAGCCAAGAGGGGAGACAGCTCCTTTTATCCTCTGGGGCCAACGTCCTGACTTTC
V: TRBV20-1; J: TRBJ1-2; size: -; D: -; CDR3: CSVPAHPLYGYTF; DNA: TGCAGTGTCCCGGCCCACCCGCTATATGGCTACACCTTC
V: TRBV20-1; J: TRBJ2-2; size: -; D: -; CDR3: CSVGGETGELFF; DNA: TGCAGTGTTGGCGGGGAAACCGGGGAGCTGTTTTTT
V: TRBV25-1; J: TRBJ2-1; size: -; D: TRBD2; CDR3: CASRVAGDMHNEQFF; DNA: TGTGCCAGCAGGGTAGCGGGGGACATGCACAATGAGCAGTTCTTC
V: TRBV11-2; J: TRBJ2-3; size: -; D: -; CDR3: CASSLGATSRDTQYF; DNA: TGTGCCAGCAGCTTAGGGGCGACTTCCCGGGATACGCAGTATTTT
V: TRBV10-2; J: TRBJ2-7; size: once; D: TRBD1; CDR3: CASIGQGRYEQYF; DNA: TGCGCCAGCATTGGACAGGGGCGGTACGAGCAGTACTTC
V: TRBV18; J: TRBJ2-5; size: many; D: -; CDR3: CASSRDYQETQYF; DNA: TGTGCCAGCTCACGCGACTACCAAGAGACCCAGTACTTC
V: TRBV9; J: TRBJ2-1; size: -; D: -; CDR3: CASSVIGNEQFF; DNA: TGTGCCAGCAGCGTAATAGGCAATGAGCAGTTCTTC
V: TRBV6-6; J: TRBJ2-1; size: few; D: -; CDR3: CASSYSVETRSSYNEQFF; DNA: TGTGCCAGCAGTTACTCGGTGGAGACTAGGAGCTCCTACAATGAGCAGTTCTTC
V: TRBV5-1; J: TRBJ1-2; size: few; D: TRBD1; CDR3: CASSTESQGAMGYTF; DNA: TGCGCCAGCAGCACAGAGTCACAGGGGGCAATGGGCTACACCTTC
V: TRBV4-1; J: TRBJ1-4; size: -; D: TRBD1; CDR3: CASSRTGGWEKLFF; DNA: TGCGCCAGCAGCCGGACAGGGGGGTGGGAAAAACTGTTTTTT
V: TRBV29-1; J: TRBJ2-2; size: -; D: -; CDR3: CSVVPPNTGELFF; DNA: TGCAGCGTTGTTCCCCCGAACACCGGGGAGCTGTTTTTT
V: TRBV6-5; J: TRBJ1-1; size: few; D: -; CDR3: CASSTRLNTEAFF; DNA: TGTGCCAGCAGTACCCGCTTGAACACTGAAGCTTTCTTT
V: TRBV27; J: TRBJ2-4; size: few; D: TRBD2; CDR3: CVTQLAGENIQYF; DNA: TGTGTCACCCAACTAGCGGGCGAAAACATTCAGTACTTC
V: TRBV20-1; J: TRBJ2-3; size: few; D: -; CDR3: CSAPRTASTDTQYF; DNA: TGCAGTGCTCCCAGGACAGCTAGCACAGATACGCAGTATTTT
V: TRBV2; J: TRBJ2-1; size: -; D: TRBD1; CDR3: CASSEPGQGTGNEQFF; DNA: TGTGCCAGCAGTGAACCGGGACAGGGGACGGGCAATGAGCAGTTCTTC
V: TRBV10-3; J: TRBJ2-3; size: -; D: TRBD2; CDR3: CAISGLAGARTDTQYF; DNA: TGTGCCATCAGCGGACTAGCGGGGGCACGCACAGATACGCAGTATTTT